These 16 T cell receptor beta chains share one sample of origin, sequenced in a study of CD8 T cells in ankylosing spondylitis. TCRdb used MiXCR to reprocess the 5' RACE reads, holding one entry per CDR3 protein. The data show nearly 350,000 distinct CDR3 sequences, roughly 14% seen once. Sequenced: blood, either unsorted or a sorted T cell fraction (not recorded which). These receptors all come from a male donor with ankylosing spondylitis or in good health (not recorded which).

This chain joins TRBV5-1 and TRBJ2-1, with 7 bases aligning to TRBD2. Germline CDR1 is SGHRS and CDR2 is YFSETQ. V shed 1 base, J shed 3 bases, and the junction held 10 bases outside the gene matches. The CDR3 extends over 17 amino acids. The CDR3 DNA is TGCGCCAGCAGCTTGCCTACTACTAGCGAGGTCTACAATGAGCAGTTCTTC. It translates to CASSLPTTSEVYNEQFF.

This clonotype was detected many times. The chain couples TRBV12-3 or TRBV12-4 to TRBJ1-5; D not certain. Deletions cut 1 base from V and 0 bases from J, with 4 bases between. This CDR3 spans 14 amino acids. Here the CDR3 reads CASSLGLSNQPQHF. CDR3 nucleotide sequence: TGTGCCAGCAGTTTAGGCCTTAGCAATCAGCCCCAGCATTTT.

This clonotype was observed a handful of times. This sequence joins TRBV25-1 and TRBJ1-1; 11 nucleotides match TRBD1. In germline, CDR1 is MGHDK, CDR2 SYGVNS. Trimming took 1 base from V and 3 from J; bases not matched to a gene: 13. CDR3 length: 19 residues. The CDR3 reads CASSESPGQGASRDTEAFF. The CDR3 DNA is TGTGCCAGCAGTGAATCTCCTGGACAGGGGGCGAGCAGGGACACTGAAGCTTTCTTT.

The rearrangement joins TRBV7-7 to TRBJ2-7, with 9 bases identical to TRBD2. This CDR3 region has 15 residues. V lost 1 base, J lost 3 bases, and 4 bases stayed unmatched. Germline assignment: CDR1 SSHAT and CDR2 FNYEAQ (reference sequence). Here the CDR3 DNA reads TGTGCCAGCAGCTTAGGGACTAGCGCATACTACGAGCAGTACTTC. This sequence encodes CASSLGTSAYYEQYF.

The chain recombines TRBV7-2 with TRBJ2-5; D is possibly TRBD2 (7 bases). CDR3 size: 16 residues. V was clipped by 6 bases and J by 7 bases, with 24 bases between them. Germline V lookup: CDR1 SGHTA, CDR2 FQGNSA. The DNA of the CDR3 is TGTGCCAGCAGTTCCCCGGGGGGCCTTGGTATAGGGACCCAGTACTTC. Amino acids: CASSSPGGLGIGTQYF.

This chain connects TRBV10-3 to TRBJ2-5, with D unclear. Trimming shortened V by 6 bases and J by 2 bases, and 10 bases separated the two germline ends. This CDR3 is built from 13 residues. CDR1 is ENHRY and CDR2 is SYGVKD in the germline V gene. The CDR3 nucleotides read TGTGCCATCAGCCGACTCCTACAAGAGACCCAGTACTTC. Translation: CAISRLLQETQYF.

This clonotype was observed at least ten times. The gene calls are TRBV29-1 and TRBJ2-6; D not resolved. Trimming cost V 3 bases and J 0 bases, with 3 bases left between them. Germline CDR1 reads SQVTM; CDR2 reads ANQGSEA. This CDR3 contains 13 residues. This chain's CDR3 is CSVDSSGANVLTF. In DNA, the CDR3 is TGCAGCGTTGACAGCTCTGGGGCCAACGTCCTGACTTTC.

The chain is built from TRBV4-2 and TRBJ2-1, with D possibly matching TRBD2 (6 bases). The CDR3 consists of 16 residues. Germline V gene sequence: CDR1 LGHNA, CDR2 YNFKEQ. Trimming pared 0 bases from V and 14 bases from J, leaving 23 bases between. Written as DNA, the CDR3 is TGTGCCAGCAGCCAAGAGGCCGGCGGGGCCCCTCGAGAGGAGTTCTTC. Translating it yields CASSQEAGGAPREEFF.

This chain uses TRBV10-3 with TRBJ2-2; weak D call: TRBD1 (6 bases). CDR3 length: 15 amino acids. V was clipped by 2 bases and J by 0 bases, with 7 bases between them. Germline V gives CDR1 ENHRY, CDR2 SYGVKD. In DNA, the CDR3 is TGTGCCATCAGTGAGGGACAGCCGAACACCGGGGAGCTGTTTTTT. Translating gives CAISEGQPNTGELFF.

The chain combines TRBV20-1 with TRBJ2-2; D perhaps matches TRBD1 (6 bases). Germline lookup yields CDR1 DFQATT and CDR2 SNEGSKA (reference sequence). Trimming removed 8 bases from V and 6 bases from J, with 19 bases in between. The CDR3 covers 14 residues. The CDR3 region has the DNA TGCAGTCCGGGGCAGGGGCGTTCCGCCGGGGAGCTGTTTTTT. Amino acid sequence: CSPGQGRSAGELFF.

This clonotype showed up many times. The chain has TRBV12-3 or TRBV12-4 and TRBJ1-4, with D hard to call. This CDR3 has 13 residues. Trimming stripped 6 bases from V and 7 bases from J, with 12 bases between. For the CDR3, the DNA is TGTGCCAGCAGCCCCCAACTGGGTGAAAAACTGTTTTTT. Its translation is CASSPQLGEKLFF.

This clonotype was observed a handful of times. The chain has TRBV27 and TRBJ1-5, with 8 bases aligning to TRBD1. The CDR3 length is 16 residues. The trim removed 6 bases at V and 2 bases at J, leaving 9 bases unmatched. Germline assignment: CDR1 MNHEY and CDR2 SMNVEV (reference sequence). The CDR3 sequence is CASRPYTGGGNQPQHF. CDR3 nucleotide sequence: TGTGCCAGCAGACCGTATACAGGGGGAGGCAATCAGCCCCAGCATTTT.

This clonotype was detected only a few times. The rearrangement joins TRBV2 to TRBJ2-1, with TRBD2 matching 8 bases. J lost 2 bases, V lost 5 bases, and 11 bases had no gene match. There are 17 residues in the CDR3. In germline, CDR1 is SNHLY, CDR2 FYNNEI. CDR3: CASSSRPSGSPYNEQFF. The CDR3 nucleotides read TGTGCCAGCAGTTCCCGCCCGAGCGGGAGCCCCTACAATGAGCAGTTCTTC.

The rearrangement joins TRBV7-2 to TRBJ2-5; a possible D gene is TRBD1 (6 bases). The CDR3 consists of 14 residues. Germline V gene lookup returns CDR1 SGHTA and CDR2 FQGNSA. The V and J ends lost 5 bases and 5 bases respectively, with 15 bases between them. This chain's CDR3 is CASSRTTGWETQYF. The CDR3 DNA follows: TGTGCCAGCAGCCGAACCACAGGGTGGGAGACCCAGTACTTC. Supplemented by reference TRBV7-2 and TRBJ2-5, the full variable domain reads GAGVSQSPSNKVTEKGKDVELRCDPISGHTALYWYRQSLGQGLEFLIYFQGNSAPDKSGLPSDRFSAERTGGSVSTLTIQRTQQEDSAVYLCASSRTTGWETQYFGPGTRLLVL.

The chain carries TRBV20-1 and TRBJ1-5; D perhaps matches TRBD1 (5 bases). Trimming removed 1 base from V and 3 bases from J, with 16 bases in between. This CDR3 is built from 16 residues. Germline CDR1 DFQATT, CDR2 SNEGSKA (reference sequence). CDR3 in DNA: TGCAGTGCTAGAGCCCCCGGGGCGCTGGACAATCAGCCCCAGCATTTT. Encoded protein: CSARAPGALDNQPQHF.

This clonotype was recorded many times. The J gene is TRBJ2-7, the V gene TRBV7-9, with TRBD2 matching over 8 bases. V gave up 4 bases and J gave up 3 bases; unmatched junction bases: 2. The CDR3 has 13 residues. The germline V gene encodes CDR1 SEHNR and CDR2 FQNEAQ (reference sequence). The CDR3 sequence is CASSSGTSYEQYF. The CDR3, as DNA: TGTGCCAGCAGCTCCGGGACTAGCTACGAGCAGTACTTC.